This T cell receptor (beta chain) was obtained from a study of blood T cell repertoires in COVID-19. Whole-study context: T cells, B-cell-depleted T cells, or PBMCs provided the cDNA or gDNA that served as material.

Participants, about 18 to 100 years old, spanned 24 US areas. The authors' processing: Amplified reference gene primers provided the basis for estimating nucleated cell counts. The method was immunoSEQ multiplex PCR; TCRdb's version includes in-frame clones alone and lacks a portion of them. V and J calls plus clone size are reproduced from that table; the DNA served to infer D and trimming. The sample records fewer than 350,000 clones, roughly 88% being singletons. CDR3 length: 15 amino acids. The V end was cut by 1 base, the J end by 4 bases, with 13 bases between. The germline CDR1 and CDR2 sequences are MGHRA and YSYEKL.

Sequences were obtained from PBMCs or T cells enriched from blood (not recorded which). The chain uses TRBV4-1 and TRBJ1-2; possibly TRBD1 for D (5 bases). The receptor's source is a woman aged 25-40 years who had recovered from COVID-19. The CDR3 nucleotides are TGCGCCAGCAGCCAAGGGGGGGACGGAACCTATGGCTACACCTTC. Translating gives CASSQGGDGTYGYTF.